Each of the 5 T cell receptor beta chains below was sequenced from the same sample in a study of chemoradiotherapy in HPV16-positive cancers. Sequencing used immunoSEQ multiplex PCR; TCRdb keeps in-frame clones, though not all of them. The sample lists approximately 10,000 clones; roughly 78% were seen once. This material was acquired from a patient who underwent chemoradiotherapy. The receptors shown here come from a human donor with HPV-associated anogenital cancer.

This CDR3 is CASSQDELSGANVLTF. The DNA for the CDR3 is TGCGCCAGCAGCCAAGATGAGCTCTCTGGGGCCAACGTCCTGACTTTC. V usage is TRBV4-3 and J usage is TRBJ2-6, with D unclear. V was pared by 0 bases and J by 0 bases, with 6 bases between. This CDR3 is built from 16 residues. Germline V gene sequence: CDR1 LGHNA, CDR2 YSLEER.

This chain joins TRBV19 and TRBJ1-5, with a weak D call TRBD1 (6 bases). Per the germline V gene, CDR1 is LNHDA and CDR2 is SQIVND (reference sequence). The CDR3 has 14 amino acids. Trimming left V 3 bases short and J 7 bases short, with 13 bases between. The DNA for the CDR3 is TGTGCCAGTAGTATCCCAGGGGTAGGGCAGCCCCAGCATTTT. It translates to CASSIPGVGQPQHF.

The V and J genes are TRBV9 and TRBJ2-7, with a weak D call TRBD1 (6 bases). CDR1 is SGDLS, CDR2 YYNGEE, per germline. There are 14 residues in the CDR3. V shed 4 bases and J shed 3 bases, with 14 bases lying between them. The CDR3 DNA is TGTGCCAGCAGCTCCACAGGGTGGGACTACGAGCAGTACTTC. Its translation is CASSSTGWDYEQYF.

The gene calls are TRBV7-9 and TRBJ2-1; the D gene could be TRBD1 or TRBD2 (6 bases each). This CDR3 contains 17 residues. In germline, CDR1 is SEHNR, CDR2 FQNEAQ (reference sequence). Trimming stripped 2 bases from V and 0 bases from J, with 14 bases between. CDR3: CASSLFYGGLSYNEQFF. The CDR3 bases are TGTGCCAGCAGCTTATTTTATGGGGGGCTCTCCTACAATGAGCAGTTCTTC.

The chain combines TRBV7-6 with TRBJ2-5, with 8 nucleotides matching TRBD1. The CDR3 covers 15 residues. CDR1 and CDR2 from the germline V gene are SGHVS and FNYEAQ. V was clipped by 1 base and J by 5 bases; unmatched bases: 6. CDR3 in DNA: TGTGCCAGCAGCTTAGGAGGACAGGGTGGGGAGACCCAGTACTTC. Translating it yields CASSLGGQGGETQYF.